This T cell receptor beta chain appears in the sequencing data of a study of cytomegalovirus exposure and HLA in healthy donors. Background on the study: Among the approximately 400 genotyped donors, 70% to 85% were placed in the Caucasian-associated ancestry cluster. Findings and caveats of the study: Highest at DRB1 and lowest at HLA-C, TCR association rates differed among HLA loci in a later analysis. HLA alleles showed associations with 15,000 to 20,000 TCR beta sequences in a later analysis, at a 0.05 false discovery rate.

In the PCR, 60 Vbeta and 13 Jbeta primers were used. This table comes from immunoSEQ multiplex PCR, and its TCRdb copy is limited to in-frame clones, with some not included. The table includes some 190,000 clones, roughly 81% detected once. Trimming removed 2 bases at V and 0 bases at J, with 11 bases between. This CDR3 comprises 16 residues. Germline CDR1 reads SGHTS; CDR2 reads YDEGEE. In regard to this clone: Its antigen is not identified.

Sequencing was performed on PBMCs. V gene TRBV5-8 combines with J gene TRBJ1-4, with D unresolved. The sequence was collected from a woman in her thirties in good health and CMV-seropositive. Here the CDR3 reads CASSFDGGATNEKLFF. The DNA for the CDR3 is TGTGCCAGCAGCTTCGACGGAGGTGCAACTAATGAAAAACTGTTTTTT.